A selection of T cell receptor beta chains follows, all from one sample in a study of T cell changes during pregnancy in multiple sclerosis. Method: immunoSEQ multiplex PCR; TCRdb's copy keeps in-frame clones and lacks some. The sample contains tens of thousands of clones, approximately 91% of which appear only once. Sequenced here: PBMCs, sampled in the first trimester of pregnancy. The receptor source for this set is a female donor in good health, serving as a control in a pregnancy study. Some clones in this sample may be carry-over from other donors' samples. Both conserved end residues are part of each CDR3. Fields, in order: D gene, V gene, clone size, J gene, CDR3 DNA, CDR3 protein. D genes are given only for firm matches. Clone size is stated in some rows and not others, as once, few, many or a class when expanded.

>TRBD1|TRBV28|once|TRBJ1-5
TGTGCCAGCAGAGGACAGGGAGGAGGCAATCAGCCCCAGCATTTT
CASRGQGGGNQPQHF
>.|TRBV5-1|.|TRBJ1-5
TGCGCCAGCAGCCCTCTCTCGGGGGATAATCAGCCCCAGCATTTT
CASSPLSGDNQPQHF
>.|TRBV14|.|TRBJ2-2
TGTGCCAGCAGCAGTCCGGGAAGCTACACCGGGGAGCTGTTTTTT
CASSSPGSYTGELFF
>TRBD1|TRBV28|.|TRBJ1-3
TGTGCCAGCAGTCCATGGAACCTGGACAGGACTGGAACTGGAAACACCATATATTTT
CASSPWNLDRTGTGNTIYF
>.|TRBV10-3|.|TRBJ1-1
TGTGCCATCAGTGAGTTTTTAGCCCTCAACACTGAAGCTTTCTTT
CAISEFLALNTEAFF
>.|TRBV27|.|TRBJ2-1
TGTGCCAGCACCCTAAGGGGCCAAGGCTCAGCCCCCTCCTACAATGAGCAGTTCTTC
CASTLRGQGSAPSYNEQFF
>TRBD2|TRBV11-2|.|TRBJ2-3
TGTGCCAGCAGCTTAGAACTAGCGGGGGGGCTCAGCACAGATACGCAGTATTTT
CASSLELAGGLSTDTQYF
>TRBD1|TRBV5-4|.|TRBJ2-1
TGTGCCAGCAGCTACGGGCCGGGACAGAGGAAAGATGAGCAGTTCTTC
CASSYGPGQRKDEQFF
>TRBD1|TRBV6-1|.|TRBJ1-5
TGTGCCAGCAGTAAACAGGGGAATCAGCCCCAGCATTTT
CASSKQGNQPQHF
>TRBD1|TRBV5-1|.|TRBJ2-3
TGCGCCAGCAGCTTGGGACAGGGATTGGATACGCAGTATTTT
CASSLGQGLDTQYF
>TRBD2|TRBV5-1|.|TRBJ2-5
TGCGCCAGCAGCTCACTAGCGGGGGAAGAGACCCAGTACTTC
CASSSLAGEETQYF
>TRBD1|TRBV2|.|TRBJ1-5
TGTGCCAGCAGCTGGACAGGGGGCCGCAATCAGCCCCAGCATTTT
CASSWTGGRNQPQHF
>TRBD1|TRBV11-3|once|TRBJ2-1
TGTGCCAGCAGCCCTGGACAGGGGACTTACAATGAGCAGTTCTTC
CASSPGQGTYNEQFF
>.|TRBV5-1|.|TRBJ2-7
TGCGCCAGCAGCCCCGACAGAAGGAGCTCCTACGAGCAGTACTTC
CASSPDRRSSYEQYF
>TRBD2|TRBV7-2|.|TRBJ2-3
TGTGCCAGCAGCTTTGGTCCAGCGGGGGGGGGAGATACGCAGTATTTT
CASSFGPAGGGDTQYF
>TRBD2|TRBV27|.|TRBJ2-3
TGTGCCAGCACACCGGGACTAGCGGGTACAGATACGCAGTATTTT
CASTPGLAGTDTQYF
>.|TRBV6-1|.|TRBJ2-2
TGTGCCAGCAGCGTCAAGAGCGGGGAGCTGTTTTTT
CASSVKSGELFF
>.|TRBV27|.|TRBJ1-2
TGTGCCAGCAGTTTAAATTGGGCGGGTGGCTACACCTTC
CASSLNWAGGYTF
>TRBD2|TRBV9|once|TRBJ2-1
TGTGCCAGCAGCTCACTAGCGGGAGGATACAATGAGCAGTTCTTC
CASSSLAGGYNEQFF
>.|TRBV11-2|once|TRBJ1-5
TGTGCCAGCAGCCAGGGGTATAGCAATCAGCCCCAGCATTTT
CASSQGYSNQPQHF
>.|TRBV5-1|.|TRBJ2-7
TGCGCCAGCAGCTTGTCGGCAGGGGACGAGCAGTACTTC
CASSLSAGDEQYF
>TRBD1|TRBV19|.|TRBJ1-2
TGTGCCAGCCAAATCACTTCAGGGGGCAAGTATGGCTACACCTTC
CASQITSGGKYGYTF
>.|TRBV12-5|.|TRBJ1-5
TGTGCTAGTGGTTTGTTACAGTTCCTAAATCAGCCCCAGCATTTT
CASGLLQFLNQPQHF
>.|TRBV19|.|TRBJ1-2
TGTGCCAGTAGTCCCCAGGGACATTTATATGGCTACACCTTC
CASSPQGHLYGYTF
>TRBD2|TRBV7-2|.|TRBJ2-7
TGTGCCAGCAGTCGCGGACTAGCGGGAACCTACGAGCAGTACTTC
CASSRGLAGTYEQYF
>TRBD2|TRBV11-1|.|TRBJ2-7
TGTGCCAGCAGCCACGGGACTAGCGGTTCCTACGAGCAGTACTTC
CASSHGTSGSYEQYF
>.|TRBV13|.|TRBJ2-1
TGTGCCAGCAGCTTGAAGGGGGAAATTAGTATCGGGTACAATGAGCAGTTCTTC
CASSLKGEISIGYNEQFF